The clone carrying this T cell receptor beta chain appeared many times. The target antigen is unknown. This record comes from a study of T cell repertoires in cytomegalovirus infection. Study-level information: Public TCR beta signatures indicated both CMV infection and matching HLA type.

TCRdb passed the reads through MiXCR, listing each CDR3 protein once. Here the sample spans about 300,000 distinct CDR3 sequences, 9.6% being singletons. Study-wide points: Individuals carrying CMV plus the relevant HLA were identified by cumulative frequency of public TCR beta families. The ex vivo response showed dominance by HLA-C-restricted CMV-specific TCR beta clonotypes.

Trimming cost V 6 bases and J 8 bases, with 17 bases left between them. The CDR3 has 14 amino acids. Sequencing was performed on PBMCs. The chain couples TRBV12-3 or TRBV12-4 to TRBJ2-1; D perhaps matches TRBD2 (5 bases). This receptor was identified in a human donor in good health (CMV status not recorded). Some clones in this sample may be carry-over from other donors' samples. CDR3 protein: CASSSDPNGDEQFF. CDR3 coding DNA: TGTGCCAGCAGCTCCGACCCAAACGGGGATGAGCAGTTCTTC.